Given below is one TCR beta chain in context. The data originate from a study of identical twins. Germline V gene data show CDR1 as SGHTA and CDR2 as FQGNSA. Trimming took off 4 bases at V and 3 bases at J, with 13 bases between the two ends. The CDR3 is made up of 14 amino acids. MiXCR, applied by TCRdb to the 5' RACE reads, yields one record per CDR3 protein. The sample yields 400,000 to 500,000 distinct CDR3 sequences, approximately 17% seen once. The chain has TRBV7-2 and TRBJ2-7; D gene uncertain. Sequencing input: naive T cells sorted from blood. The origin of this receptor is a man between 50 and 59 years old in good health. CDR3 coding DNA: TGTGCCAGCAGCTCCCGAGCTGGATTCTACGAGCAGTACTTC. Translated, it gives CASSSRAGFYEQYF.